This record covers a single T cell receptor (beta chain). Its target is not known. This entry is derived from a study of T cell clusters in autoimmune cytopenias. Overall study results and limits: The T cell clusters were defined only in silico, without experimental functional validation.

There are 15 residues in the CDR3. Germline values: CDR1 SGHKS, CDR2 YYEKEE (reference sequence). One tube held mixed TRB-A and TRB-B primer pools for touch-down PCR. Each CDR3 protein gets one entry in TCRdb, which reprocessed the multiplex PCR reads and gives no DNA. Seen in this sample are roughly 2,500 distinct CDR3 sequences; the ten most common clones hold around 37%. Tens of thousands of genome equivalents of blood DNA were amplified for TRB. This sample was shared with a second study, whose subject was T cell repertoires in aging, cancer and after chemotherapy.

Sequencing was carried out using peripheral blood. The chain is built from TRBV5-5 and TRBJ1-5; TCRdb lists TRBD1, though no DNA is available to test this call. The origin of this receptor is a human donor with an autoimmune cytopenia or autoimmune hepatitis (not recorded which). CDR3 loop: CASSSSGTAREAQHF.